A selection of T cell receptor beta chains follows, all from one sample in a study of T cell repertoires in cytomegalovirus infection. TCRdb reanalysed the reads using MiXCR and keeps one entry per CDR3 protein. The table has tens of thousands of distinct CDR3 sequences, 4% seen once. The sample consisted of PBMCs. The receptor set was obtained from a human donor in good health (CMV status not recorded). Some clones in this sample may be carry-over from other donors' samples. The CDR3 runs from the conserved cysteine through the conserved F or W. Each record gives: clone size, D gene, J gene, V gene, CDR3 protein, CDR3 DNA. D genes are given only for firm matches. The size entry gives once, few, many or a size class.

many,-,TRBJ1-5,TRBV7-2,CASSLRSGIGQPQHF,TGTGCCAGCAGCTTAAGGTCAGGGATCGGTCAGCCCCAGCATTTT
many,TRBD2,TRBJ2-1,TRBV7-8,CASSLVSGRSHEQFF,TGTGCCAGCAGCTTAGTCAGCGGGAGGTCCCATGAGCAGTTCTTC
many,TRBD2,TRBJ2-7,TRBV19,CASRGGDVASYEQYF,TGTGCCAGTAGGGGAGGGGACGTCGCCTCCTACGAGCAGTACTTC
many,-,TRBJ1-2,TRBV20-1,CSARVGGNGYTF,TGCAGTGCTAGAGTCGGGGGAAATGGCTACACCTTC
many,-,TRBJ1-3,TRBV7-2,CASSLGPPSGNTIYF,TGTGCCAGCAGCTTAGGGCCACCTTCTGGAAACACCATATATTTT
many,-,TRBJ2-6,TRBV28,CASTLSSGANVLTF,TGTGCCAGCACTCTGAGCTCTGGGGCCAACGTCCTGACTTTC
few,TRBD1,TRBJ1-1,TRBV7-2,CASSSWTGGTEAFF,TGTGCCAGCAGCTCGTGGACAGGGGGAACTGAAGCTTTCTTT
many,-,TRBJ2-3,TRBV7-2,CASSLDPTRGTDTQYF,TGTGCCAGCAGCTTAGATCCGACGCGGGGCACAGATACGCAGTATTTT
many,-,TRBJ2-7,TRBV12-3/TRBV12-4,CASSFDFSYEQYF,TGTGCCAGCAGTTTTGACTTCTCCTACGAGCAGTACTTC
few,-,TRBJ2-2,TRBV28,CASKGRTGELFF,TGTGCCAGCAAGGGTAGAACCGGGGAGCTGTTTTTT
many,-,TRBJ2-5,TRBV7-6,CASSLARKETQYF,TGTGCCAGCAGCTTAGCGCGGAAAGAGACCCAGTACTTC
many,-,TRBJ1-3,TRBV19,CASNGNSGNTIYF,TGTGCCAGTAATGGAAACTCTGGAAACACCATATATTTT
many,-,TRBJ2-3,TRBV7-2,CASSITDTQYF,TGTGCCAGCAGCATCACAGATACGCAGTATTTT
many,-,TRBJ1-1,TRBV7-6,CASSLGQGTEAFF,TGTGCCAGCAGCTTAGGCCAGGGCACTGAAGCTTTCTTT
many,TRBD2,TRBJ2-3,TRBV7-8,CASSLARSGIGLDTQYF,TGTGCCAGCAGCTTAGCGCGTAGCGGGATAGGGTTAGATACGCAGTATTTT
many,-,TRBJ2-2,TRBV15,CATSRGGNTGELFF,TGTGCCACCAGCAGGGGTGGGAACACCGGGGAGCTGTTTTTT
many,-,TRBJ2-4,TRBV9,CASSAGLQGIQYF,TGTGCCAGCAGCGCTGGGCTCCAGGGCATTCAGTACTTC
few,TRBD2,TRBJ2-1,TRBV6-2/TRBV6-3,CASSHSGGSVPNEQFF,TGTGCCAGCAGTCATAGCGGGGGATCGGTACCTAATGAGCAGTTCTTC
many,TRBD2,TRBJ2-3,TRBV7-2,CASSGRLAGGPTTDTQYF,TGTGCCAGCAGCGGGCGACTAGCGGGGGGGCCCACCACAGATACGCAGTATTTT
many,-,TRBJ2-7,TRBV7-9,CASSPMGGGTGEQYF,TGTGCCAGCAGCCCCATGGGAGGGGGGACGGGCGAGCAGTACTTC